The clone carrying this TCR beta chain was detected once. The sample belongs to a study of blood T cell repertoires in COVID-19. In the source study's methods: Amplification of reference gene primers was used by the study to estimate nucleated cell counts. TCRdb's copy holds only in-frame clones and misses some; the assay was immunoSEQ multiplex PCR. V and J calls and clone size follow that table, whereas D and trimming were derived from the DNA. The sample includes 250,000 to 300,000 clones, over 75% seen only once; the top ten take 12%. The V end was cut by 4 bases, the J end by 3 bases, with 16 bases between. Germline V gene data show CDR1 as SGHDT and CDR2 as YYEEEE. The CDR3 totals 16 residues.

This TCR came from a woman aged 60 to 75 with acute or convalescent COVID-19. This chain joins TRBV5-6 and TRBJ1-4; D is perhaps TRBD1 (6 bases). Sequencing was performed on peripheral blood. The CDR3 sequence: CASSLQGIGANEKLFF. CDR3 nucleotides: TGTGCCAGCAGCCTACAGGGAATCGGCGCTAATGAAAAACTGTTTTTT.